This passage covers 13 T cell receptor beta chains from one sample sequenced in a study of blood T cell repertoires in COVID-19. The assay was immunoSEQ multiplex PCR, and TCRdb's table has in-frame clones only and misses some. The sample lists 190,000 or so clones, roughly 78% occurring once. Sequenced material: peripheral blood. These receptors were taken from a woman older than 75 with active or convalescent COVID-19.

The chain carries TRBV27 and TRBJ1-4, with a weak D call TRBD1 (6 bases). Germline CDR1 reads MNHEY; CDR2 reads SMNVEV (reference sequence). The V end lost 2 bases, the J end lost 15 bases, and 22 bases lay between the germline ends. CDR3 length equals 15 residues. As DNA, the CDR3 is TGTGCCAGCAGTTTAGTTGGGGGCGGACCCAGGGTATTGTTTTTT. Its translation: CASSLVGGGPRVLFF.

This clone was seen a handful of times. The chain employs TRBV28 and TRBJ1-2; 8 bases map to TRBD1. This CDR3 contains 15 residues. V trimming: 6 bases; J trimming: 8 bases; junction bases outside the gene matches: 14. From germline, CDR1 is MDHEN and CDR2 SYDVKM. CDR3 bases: TGTGCCAGCAGGGACAGGGAATTTTCCGCGGAGGGCTACACCTTC. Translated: CASRDREFSAEGYTF.

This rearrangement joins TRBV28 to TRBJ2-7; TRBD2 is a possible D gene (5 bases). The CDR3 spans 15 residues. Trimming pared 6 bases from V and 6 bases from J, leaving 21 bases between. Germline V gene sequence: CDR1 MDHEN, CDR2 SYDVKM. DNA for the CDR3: TGTGCCAGCAGCCCCCCGGGATCCCTCCGACCCGAGCAGTACTTC. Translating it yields CASSPPGSLRPEQYF.

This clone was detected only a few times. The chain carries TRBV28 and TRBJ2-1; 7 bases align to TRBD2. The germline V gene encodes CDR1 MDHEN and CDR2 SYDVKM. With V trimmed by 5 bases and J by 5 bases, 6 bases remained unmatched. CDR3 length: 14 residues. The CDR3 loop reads CASSAGTNHNEQFF. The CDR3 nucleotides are TGTGCCAGCAGTGCCGGGACTAACCACAATGAGCAGTTCTTC. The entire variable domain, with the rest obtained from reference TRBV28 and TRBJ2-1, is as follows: DVKVTQSSRYLVKRTGEKVFLECVQDMDHENMFWYRQDPGLGLRLIYFSYDVKMKEKGDIPEGYSVSREKKERFSLILESASTNQTSMYLCASSAGTNHNEQFFGPGTRLTVL.

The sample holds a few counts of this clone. The DNA of the CDR3 is TGCGCCAGCAGTGACTCCCCCCGAGGGGGGAGGGGAGGCTACACCTTC. Encoded protein: CASSDSPRGGRGGYTF. The V and J genes are TRBV10-2 and TRBJ1-2; D is perhaps TRBD1 (6 bases). V shed 3 bases and J shed 8 bases, with 22 bases lying between them. This CDR3 comprises 16 residues. Germline V gene sequence: CDR1 WSHSY, CDR2 SAAADI.

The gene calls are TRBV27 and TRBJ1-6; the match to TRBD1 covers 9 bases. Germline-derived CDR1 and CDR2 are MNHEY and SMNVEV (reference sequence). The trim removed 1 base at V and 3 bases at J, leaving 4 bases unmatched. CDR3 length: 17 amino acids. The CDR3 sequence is CASSLFTGGGYNSPLHF. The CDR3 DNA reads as TGTGCCAGCAGTTTATTCACAGGGGGCGGCTATAATTCACCCCTCCACTTT.

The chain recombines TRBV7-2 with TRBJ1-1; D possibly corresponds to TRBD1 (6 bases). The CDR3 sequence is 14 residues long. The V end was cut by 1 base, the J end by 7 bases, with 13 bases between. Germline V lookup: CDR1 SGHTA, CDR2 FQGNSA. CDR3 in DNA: TGTGCCAGCAGCTTAGTCGGGACATACCTTGAAGCTTTCTTT. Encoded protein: CASSLVGTYLEAFF.

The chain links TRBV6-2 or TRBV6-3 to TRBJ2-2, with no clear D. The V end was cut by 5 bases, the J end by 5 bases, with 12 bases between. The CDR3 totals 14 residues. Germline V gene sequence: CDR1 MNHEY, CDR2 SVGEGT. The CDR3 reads CASSPRKETGELFF. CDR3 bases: TGTGCCAGCAGTCCACGTAAGGAGACCGGGGAGCTGTTTTTT.

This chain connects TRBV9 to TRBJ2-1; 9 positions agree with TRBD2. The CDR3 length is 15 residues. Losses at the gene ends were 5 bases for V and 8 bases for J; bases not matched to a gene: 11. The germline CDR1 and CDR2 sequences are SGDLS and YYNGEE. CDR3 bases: TGTGCCAGCAGGGTGGGTACGGGACTAGCCGATGAGCAGTTCTTC. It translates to CASRVGTGLADEQFF.

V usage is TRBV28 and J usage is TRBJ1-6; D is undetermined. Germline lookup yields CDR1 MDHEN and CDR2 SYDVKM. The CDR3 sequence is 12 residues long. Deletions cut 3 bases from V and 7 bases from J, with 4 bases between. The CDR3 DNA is TGTGCCAGCAGTTTTTCGAATTCACCCCTCCACTTT. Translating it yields CASSFSNSPLHF.

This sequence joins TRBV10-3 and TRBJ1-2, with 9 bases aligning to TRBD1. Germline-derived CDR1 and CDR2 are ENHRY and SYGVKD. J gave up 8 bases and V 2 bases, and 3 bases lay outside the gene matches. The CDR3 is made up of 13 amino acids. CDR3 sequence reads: CAISERDRGGYTF. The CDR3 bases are TGTGCCATCAGTGAGAGAGACAGGGGGGGCTACACCTTC.

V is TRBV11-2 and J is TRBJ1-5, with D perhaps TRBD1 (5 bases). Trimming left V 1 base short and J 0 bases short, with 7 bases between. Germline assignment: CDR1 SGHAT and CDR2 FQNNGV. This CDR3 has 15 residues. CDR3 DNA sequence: TGTGCCAGCAGCTTAGGGGGCACTAGCAATCAGCCCCAGCATTTT. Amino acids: CASSLGGTSNQPQHF.

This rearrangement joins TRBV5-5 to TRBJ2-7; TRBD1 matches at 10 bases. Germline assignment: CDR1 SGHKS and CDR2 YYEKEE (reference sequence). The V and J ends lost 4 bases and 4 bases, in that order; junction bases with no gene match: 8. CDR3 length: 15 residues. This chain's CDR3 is CASSNPGTGVYEQYF. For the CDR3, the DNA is TGTGCCAGCAGCAACCCCGGGACAGGGGTGTACGAGCAGTACTTC.